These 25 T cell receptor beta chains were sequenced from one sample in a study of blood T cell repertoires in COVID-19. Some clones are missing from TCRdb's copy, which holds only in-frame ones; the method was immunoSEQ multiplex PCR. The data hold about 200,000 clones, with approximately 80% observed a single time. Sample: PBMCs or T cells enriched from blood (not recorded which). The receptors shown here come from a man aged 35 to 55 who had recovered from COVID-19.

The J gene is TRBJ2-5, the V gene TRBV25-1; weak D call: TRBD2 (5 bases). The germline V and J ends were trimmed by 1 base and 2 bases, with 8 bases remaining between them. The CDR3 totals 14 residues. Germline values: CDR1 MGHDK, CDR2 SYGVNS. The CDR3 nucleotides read TGTGCCAGCAGTGAATCGAGGGCACAAGAGACCCAGTACTTC. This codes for CASSESRAQETQYF.

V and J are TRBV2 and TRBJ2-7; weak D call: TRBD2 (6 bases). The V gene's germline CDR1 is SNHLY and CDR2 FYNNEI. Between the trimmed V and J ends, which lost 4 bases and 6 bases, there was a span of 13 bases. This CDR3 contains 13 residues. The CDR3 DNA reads TGTGCCAGCAGTGTAGGGCGGGAAGGCGAGCAGTACTTC. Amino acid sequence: CASSVGREGEQYF.

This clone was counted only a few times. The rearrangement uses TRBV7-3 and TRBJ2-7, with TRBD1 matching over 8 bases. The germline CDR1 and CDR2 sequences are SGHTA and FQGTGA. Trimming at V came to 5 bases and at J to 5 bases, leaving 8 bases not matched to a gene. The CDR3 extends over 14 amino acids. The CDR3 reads CASSPGQGIHEQYF. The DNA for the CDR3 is TGTGCCAGCAGCCCCGGACAGGGAATTCACGAGCAGTACTTC. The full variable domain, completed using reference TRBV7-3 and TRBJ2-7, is GAGVSQTPSNKVTEKGKYVELRCDPISGHTALYWYRQSLGQGPEFLIYFQGTGAADDSGLPNDRFFAVRPEGSVSTLKIQRTERGDSAVYLCASSPGQGIHEQYFGPGTRLTVT.

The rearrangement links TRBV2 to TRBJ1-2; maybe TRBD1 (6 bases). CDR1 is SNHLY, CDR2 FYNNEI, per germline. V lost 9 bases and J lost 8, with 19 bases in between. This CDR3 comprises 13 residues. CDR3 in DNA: TGTGCCAGAGGACAGCCAGGGGATGGAGGCTACACCTTC. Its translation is CARGQPGDGGYTF.

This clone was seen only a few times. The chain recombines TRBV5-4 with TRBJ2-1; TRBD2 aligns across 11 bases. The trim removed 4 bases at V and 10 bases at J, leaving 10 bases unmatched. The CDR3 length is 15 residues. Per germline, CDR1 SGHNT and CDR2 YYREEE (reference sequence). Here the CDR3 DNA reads TGTGCCAGCAGCACTAGCGGGAGAAGGGGTGTCGAGCAGTTCTTC. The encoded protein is CASSTSGRRGVEQFF.

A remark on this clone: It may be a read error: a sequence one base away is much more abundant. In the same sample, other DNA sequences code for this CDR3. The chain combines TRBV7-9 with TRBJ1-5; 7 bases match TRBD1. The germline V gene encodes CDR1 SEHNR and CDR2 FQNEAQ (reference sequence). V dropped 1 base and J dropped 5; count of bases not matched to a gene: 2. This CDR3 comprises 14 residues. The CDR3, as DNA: TGTGCCAGCAGCTTAGAGGGGGCCTATCAGCCCCAGCATTTT. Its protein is CASSLEGAYQPQHF. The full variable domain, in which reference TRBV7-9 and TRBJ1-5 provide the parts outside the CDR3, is DTGVSQNPRHKITKRGQNVTFRCDPISEHNRLYWYRQTLGQGPEFLTYFQNEAQLEKSRLLSDRFSAERPKGSFSTLEIQRTEQGDSAMYLCASSLEGAYQPQHFGDGTRLSIL.

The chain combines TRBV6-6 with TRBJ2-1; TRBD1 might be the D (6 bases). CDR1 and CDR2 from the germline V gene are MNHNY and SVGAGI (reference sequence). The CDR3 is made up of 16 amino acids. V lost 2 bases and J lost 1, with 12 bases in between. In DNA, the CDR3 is TGTGCCAGCAGTTACCTCGACAGGCCATCCTACAATGAGCAGTTCTTC. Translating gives CASSYLDRPSYNEQFF.

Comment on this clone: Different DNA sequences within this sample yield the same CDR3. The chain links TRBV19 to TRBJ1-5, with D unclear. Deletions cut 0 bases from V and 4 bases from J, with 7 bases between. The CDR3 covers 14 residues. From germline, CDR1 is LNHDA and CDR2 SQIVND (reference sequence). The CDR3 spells CASSIEGGNQPQHF. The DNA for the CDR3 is TGTGCCAGTAGTATAGAGGGCGGGAATCAGCCCCAGCATTTT.

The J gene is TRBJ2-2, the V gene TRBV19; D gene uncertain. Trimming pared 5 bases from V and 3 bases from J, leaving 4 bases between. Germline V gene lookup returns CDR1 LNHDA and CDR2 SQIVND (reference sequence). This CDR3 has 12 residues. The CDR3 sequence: CASSLYTGELFF. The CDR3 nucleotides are TGTGCCAGTAGTCTATACACCGGGGAGCTGTTTTTT.

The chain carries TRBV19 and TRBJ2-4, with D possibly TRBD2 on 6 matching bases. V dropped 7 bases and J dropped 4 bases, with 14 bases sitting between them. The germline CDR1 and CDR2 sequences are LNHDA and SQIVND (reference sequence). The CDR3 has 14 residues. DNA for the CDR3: TGTGCCAGTACCCCCGGAGGGAATAAAAACATTCAGTACTTC. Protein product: CASTPGGNKNIQYF.

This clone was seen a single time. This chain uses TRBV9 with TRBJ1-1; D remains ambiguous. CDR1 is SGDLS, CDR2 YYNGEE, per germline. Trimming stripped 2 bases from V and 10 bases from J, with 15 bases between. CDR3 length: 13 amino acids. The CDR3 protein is CASSVKLESGAFF. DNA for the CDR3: TGTGCCAGCAGCGTGAAGTTGGAGAGCGGAGCTTTCTTT.

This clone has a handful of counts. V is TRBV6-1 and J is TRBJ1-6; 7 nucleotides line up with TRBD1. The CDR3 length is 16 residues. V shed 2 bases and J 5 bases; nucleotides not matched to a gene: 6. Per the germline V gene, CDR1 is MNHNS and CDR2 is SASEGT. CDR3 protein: CASSEQGVINNSPLHF. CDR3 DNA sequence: TGTGCCAGCAGTGAACAGGGGGTTATCAATAATTCACCCCTCCACTTT.

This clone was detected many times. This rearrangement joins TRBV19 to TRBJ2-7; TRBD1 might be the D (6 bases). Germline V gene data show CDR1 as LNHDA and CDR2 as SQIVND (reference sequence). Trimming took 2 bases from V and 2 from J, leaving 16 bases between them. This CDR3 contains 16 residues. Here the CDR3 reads CASSINSGTTTYEQYF. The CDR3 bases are TGTGCCAGTAGTATAAACAGTGGGACAACAACCTACGAGCAGTACTTC.

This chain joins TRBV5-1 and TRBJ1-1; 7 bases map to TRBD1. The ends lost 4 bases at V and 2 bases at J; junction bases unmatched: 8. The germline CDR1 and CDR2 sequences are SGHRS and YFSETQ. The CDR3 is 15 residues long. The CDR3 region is CASSPGDSRNTEAFF. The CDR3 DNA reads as TGCGCCAGCAGCCCAGGGGACAGCAGAAACACTGAAGCTTTCTTT. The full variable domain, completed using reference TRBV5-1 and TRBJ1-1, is KAGVTQTPRYLIKTRGQQVTLSCSPISGHRSVSWYQQTPGQGLQFLFEYFSETQRNKGNFPGRFSGRQFSNSRSEMNVSTLELGDSALYLCASSPGDSRNTEAFFGQGTRLTVV.

In DNA form, the CDR3 reads TGTGCCAGCAGGAGGGGGCTGGAGCTGAACACTGAAGCTTTCTTT. This translates into CASRRGLELNTEAFF. V and J are TRBV9 and TRBJ1-1; TRBD1 matches 7 bases. Germline values: CDR1 SGDLS, CDR2 YYNGEE. The CDR3 contains 15 residues. V shed 5 bases, J shed 0 bases, and the junction held 7 bases outside the gene matches.

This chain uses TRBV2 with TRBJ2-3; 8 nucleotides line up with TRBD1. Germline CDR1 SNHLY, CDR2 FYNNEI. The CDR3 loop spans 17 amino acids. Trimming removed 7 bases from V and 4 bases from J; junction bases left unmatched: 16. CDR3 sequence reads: CASNRPGGSENADTQYF. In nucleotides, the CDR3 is TGTGCCAGCAACCGGCCAGGGGGCTCTGAGAATGCAGATACGCAGTATTTT.

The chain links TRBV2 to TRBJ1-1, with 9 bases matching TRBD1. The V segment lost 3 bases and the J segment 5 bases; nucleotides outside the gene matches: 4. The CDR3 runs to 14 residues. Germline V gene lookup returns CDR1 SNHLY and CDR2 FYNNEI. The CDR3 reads CASSDRTGDTEAFF. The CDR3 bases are TGTGCCAGCAGTGATAGGACAGGGGATACTGAAGCTTTCTTT.

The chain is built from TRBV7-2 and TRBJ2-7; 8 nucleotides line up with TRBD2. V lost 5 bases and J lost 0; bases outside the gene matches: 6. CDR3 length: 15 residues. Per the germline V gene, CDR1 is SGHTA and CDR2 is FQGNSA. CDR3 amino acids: CASSLSGMSSYEQYF. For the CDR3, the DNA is TGTGCCAGCAGCCTTAGCGGGATGAGCTCCTACGAGCAGTACTTC.

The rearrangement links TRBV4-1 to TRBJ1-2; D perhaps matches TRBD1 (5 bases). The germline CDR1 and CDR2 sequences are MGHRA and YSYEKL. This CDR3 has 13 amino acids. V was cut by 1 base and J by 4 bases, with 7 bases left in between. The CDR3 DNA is TGCGCCAGCAGCCAAGGACAGCGCTATGGCTACACCTTC. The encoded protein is CASSQGQRYGYTF.

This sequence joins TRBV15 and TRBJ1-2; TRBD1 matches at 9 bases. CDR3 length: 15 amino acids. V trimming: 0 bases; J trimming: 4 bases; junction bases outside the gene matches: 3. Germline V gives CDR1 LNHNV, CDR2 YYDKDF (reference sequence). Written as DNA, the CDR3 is TGTGCCACCAGCAGAGAGACAGGGGGTATCTATGGCTACACCTTC. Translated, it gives CATSRETGGIYGYTF.

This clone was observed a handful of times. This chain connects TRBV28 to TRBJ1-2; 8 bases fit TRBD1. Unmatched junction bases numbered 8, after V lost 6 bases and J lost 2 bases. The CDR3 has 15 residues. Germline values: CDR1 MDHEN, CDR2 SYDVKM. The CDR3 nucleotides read TGTGCCAGCAGCTACCCCAGGACAGGGAACTATGGCTACACCTTC. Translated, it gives CASSYPRTGNYGYTF.

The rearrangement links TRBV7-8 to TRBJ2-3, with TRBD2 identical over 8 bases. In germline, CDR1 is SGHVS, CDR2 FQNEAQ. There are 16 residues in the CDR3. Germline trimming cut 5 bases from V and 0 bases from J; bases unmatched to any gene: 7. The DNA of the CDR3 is TGTGCCAGCAGCCTAAGGACTAGCCCTAGCACAGATACGCAGTATTTT. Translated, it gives CASSLRTSPSTDTQYF.

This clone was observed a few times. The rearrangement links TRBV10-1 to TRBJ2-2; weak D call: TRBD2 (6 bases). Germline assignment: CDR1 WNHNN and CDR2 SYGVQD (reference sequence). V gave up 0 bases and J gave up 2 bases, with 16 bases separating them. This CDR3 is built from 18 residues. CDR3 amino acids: CASSESEGGGPNTGELFF. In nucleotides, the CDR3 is TGCGCCAGCAGTGAGTCAGAGGGAGGCGGTCCTAACACCGGGGAGCTGTTTTTT.

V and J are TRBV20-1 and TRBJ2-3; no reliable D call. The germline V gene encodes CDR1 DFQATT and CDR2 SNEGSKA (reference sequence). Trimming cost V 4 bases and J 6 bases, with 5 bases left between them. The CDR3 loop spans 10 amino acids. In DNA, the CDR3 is TGCAGTGCTAATCTCGATACGCAGTATTTT. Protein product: CSANLDTQYF.

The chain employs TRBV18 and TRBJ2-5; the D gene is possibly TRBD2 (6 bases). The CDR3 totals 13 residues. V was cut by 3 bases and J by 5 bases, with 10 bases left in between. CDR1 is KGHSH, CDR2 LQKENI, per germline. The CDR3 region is CASSPAGTETQYF. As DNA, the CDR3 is TGTGCCAGCTCACCTGCGGGGACGGAGACCCAGTACTTC.